A single sample gave rise to the 6 T cell receptor beta chains below, sequenced in a study of regulatory T cells in long-lasting Graves disease. Arm-PCR with iRepertoire HTBI primers amplified the CDR3 regions for these TCR beta libraries. From the multiplex PCR reads, TCRdb called clonotypes with MiXCR, one entry per CDR3 protein. In the table there are fewer than 350,000 distinct CDR3 sequences, 15% to 20% of which are singletons. Time point described: newly diagnosed GD, antithyroid drugs for less than 3 months. PBMCs provided the RNA from which the TCR library was made. The sequencing used peripheral blood mononuclear cells (PBMCs), collected at new diagnosis, from a patient treated with antithyroid drugs. The receptors derive from a female donor with Graves disease.

This clonotype has a count of ten or more. The V gene is TRBV3-1, the J gene TRBJ2-6, with D perhaps TRBD2 (5 bases). The CDR3 has 15 residues. V was trimmed by 3 bases and J by 0 bases, leaving 6 bases between them. Germline loops: CDR1 LGHDT, CDR2 YNNKEL (reference sequence). The CDR3 bases are TGTGCCAGCAGCCATGAGGGCTCTGGGGCCAACGTCCTGACTTTC. Its protein product is CASSHEGSGANVLTF.

To note about this clonotype: The junction and the germline gene differ at one end; a read error may be behind it. The J gene is TRBJ1-4, the V gene TRBV9; D is ambiguous. Germline lookup yields CDR1 SGDLS and CDR2 YYNGEE. The length of the CDR3 is 14 residues. The chain's CDR3 is CASSVGAPNENLFF. CDR3 nucleotide sequence: TGTGCCAGCAGCGTAGGGGCTCCCAATGAAAACCTGTTTTTT.

This clonotype was counted between two and nine times. The V call is TRBV9, the J call TRBJ2-2; 10 nucleotides align to TRBD1. CDR3 length: 15 residues. V was clipped by 3 bases and J by 7 bases; unmatched bases: 6. Germline V gives CDR1 SGDLS, CDR2 YYNGEE. DNA for the CDR3: TGTGCCAGCAGCGCCGGGACAGGGGCCGGCGGGGAGCTGTTTTTT. This encodes CASSAGTGAGGELFF. Full variable domain (missing parts from reference TRBV9 and TRBJ2-2): DSGVTQTPKHLITATGQRVTLRCSPRSGDLSVYWYQQSLDQGLQFLIQYYNGEERAKGNILERFSAQQFPDLHSELNLSSLELGDSALYFCASSAGTGAGGELFFGEGSRLTVL.

V usage is TRBV12-3 or TRBV12-4 and J usage is TRBJ2-7; 10 nucleotides agree with TRBD2. V shed 0 bases, J shed 4 bases, and the junction held 6 bases outside the gene matches. CDR3 length: 16 residues. CDR3 sequence reads: CASSLAPLAGLYEQYF. The CDR3 nucleotides read TGTGCCAGCAGTTTAGCGCCACTAGCGGGACTATACGAGCAGTACTTC.

Ten or more counts support this clonotype. This chain connects TRBV28 to TRBJ2-5; either TRBD1 or TRBD2 may supply D (5 bases each). Trimming took off 3 bases at V and 1 base at J, with 12 bases between the two ends. The V gene's germline CDR1 is MDHEN and CDR2 SYDVKM. CDR3 size: 15 residues. CDR3 nucleotides: TGTGCCAGCAGTTTCCCGGGACCACCCCAAGAGACCCAGTACTTC. This gives the protein CASSFPGPPQETQYF.

Of note for this clonotype: A much larger clone sits a single nucleotide away, making a read error possible. This chain uses TRBV20-1 with TRBJ2-7; 9 bases are a match to TRBD1. Germline V gene data show CDR1 as DFQATT and CDR2 as SNEGSKA (reference sequence). CDR3 length: 15 amino acids. DNA of the CDR3: TGCGGTGCTCAGTTCCGGGGACAGGGTTCCTACGAGCAGTACTTC. Translation: CGAQFRGQGSYEQYF.